The rows below give T cell receptor beta chains drawn from one sample of a study of long-term antiretroviral therapy in people with HIV. Sequenced by immunoSEQ multiplex PCR; TCRdb stores in-frame clones only, minus some. The table lists about 33,000 clones, approximately 97% of them singletons. Sequenced material: unsorted PBMCs, taken 6.9 years after starting antiretroviral therapy. These receptors came from a man between 25 and 39 years old with HIV. Each CDR3 is given with its conserved first and last residue. D genes are given only for firm matches. Clone size, where shown, is once, few, many, or a class for clones that have expanded.

D gene	V gene	J gene	clone size	CDR3 protein	CDR3 DNA
NA	TRBV25-1	TRBJ1-4	NA	CASRRAGTEKLFF	TGTGCCAGCAGGAGAGCAGGGACGGAAAAACTGTTTTTT
NA	TRBV9	TRBJ1-4	NA	CASSVSGEVEKLFF	TGTGCCAGCAGCGTTTCAGGGGAGGTTGAAAAACTGTTTTTT
NA	TRBV7-9	TRBJ2-1	NA	CASSLWSADEQFF	TGTGCCAGCAGCTTGTGGTCCGCGGATGAGCAGTTCTTC
TRBD1	TRBV30	TRBJ1-2	NA	CAWGQGFNYGYTF	TGTGCCTGGGGACAGGGGTTTAACTATGGCTACACCTTC
NA	TRBV18	TRBJ1-1	NA	CASSPSGARDTEAFF	TGTGCCAGCTCCCCCTCCGGGGCGCGGGACACTGAAGCTTTCTTT
NA	TRBV19	TRBJ1-2	once	CASSRGVFYGYTF	TGTGCCAGTAGTAGAGGGGTTTTCTATGGCTACACCTTC
NA	TRBV4-2	TRBJ2-7	NA	CASSQDLLSSYEQYF	TGTGCCAGCAGCCAAGACTTGCTGAGCTCCTACGAGCAGTACTTC
TRBD2	TRBV11-2	TRBJ2-1	NA	CASSILAGTAYNEQFF	TGTGCCAGCAGCATCCTAGCGGGGACAGCTTACAATGAGCAGTTCTTC
TRBD2	TRBV7-2	TRBJ2-7	NA	CASSSRTSGGAARYF	TGTGCCAGCAGCTCCAGGACTAGCGGGGGGGCCGCCCGGTACTTC
NA	TRBV9	TRBJ2-3	NA	CASSVGPSVTDTQYF	TGTGCCAGCAGCGTAGGCCCTAGCGTGACAGATACGCAGTATTTT
NA	TRBV6-1	TRBJ1-3	NA	CASSVGKDTIYF	TGTGCCAGCAGTGTTGGGAAAGACACCATATATTTT